This is a list of T cell receptor beta chains from one sample in a study of CD8+CD57+ T cells in acquired aplastic anemia. MiXCR was run by TCRdb on the reads, yielding one entry per CDR3 protein. This table holds some 150,000 distinct CDR3 sequences, under 55% found once. The material sequenced was sorted CD4+, CD8+, or CD8+CD57+ T cells (not recorded which) from PBMCs. The origin of the receptors is a human donor with aplastic anemia. Both conserved end residues are trimmed from each CDR3. The order of the fields is J gene, V gene, CDR3 protein.

>TRBJ2-7|TRBV25-1
ASSRTGTNTGELY
>TRBJ2-3|TRBV7-8
ASSLDTTDTQY
>TRBJ2-7|TRBV12-3/TRBV12-4
ASSGTGLGEQY
>TRBJ2-3|TRBV2
ASSPGLRTDTQY
>TRBJ2-5|TRBV7-9
ASSFSGTQETQY
>TRBJ1-2|TRBV29-1
RDSREDRGEPSGYT
>TRBJ1-1|TRBV19
ASSRQGARTEAF
>TRBJ2-7|TRBV7-6
ASSLGPQSSYEQY
>TRBJ2-1|TRBV10-3
AISESKAVEQF
>TRBJ1-1|TRBV7-2
ASSRLISTEAF
>TRBJ1-2|TRBV4-3
ASSQNPQEVYGYT
>TRBJ1-5|TRBV5-6
ASSWGRDPNQPQH
>TRBJ2-3|TRBV7-7
ASSLALRTDTQY
>TRBJ1-5|TRBV29-1
SVGARDQPQH
>TRBJ1-4|TRBV12-3/TRBV12-4
ASSLGGGGGEKLF
>TRBJ1-1|TRBV15
ATSRDKGVNTEAF
>TRBJ2-2|TRBV10-3
AISGTSGTGELF
>TRBJ2-7|TRBV20-1
SAKTGSNEQY
>TRBJ2-5|TRBV9
ASSAHLTGGTQY
>TRBJ1-6|TRBV6-1
ATKQGNSPLH
>TRBJ1-6|TRBV10-3
AISSGQENSPLH
>TRBJ2-3|TRBV12-3/TRBV12-4
ASRAGTGFGTDTQY
>TRBJ2-5|TRBV4-2
ASSPSRGLGRGVTQY
>TRBJ1-5|TRBV29-1
SVGEGGGNQPQH
>TRBJ1-5|TRBV29-1
SVDEGSRGTQH
>TRBJ1-5|TRBV24-1
DRTGRDQPQH